These T cell receptor beta chains were read from a single sample in a study of blood T cell repertoires in COVID-19. This table comes from immunoSEQ multiplex PCR, and its TCRdb copy is limited to in-frame clones, with some not included. Of roughly 60,000 clones in the sample, about 90% were seen once. Sample: peripheral blood. The receptors come from a man between 60 and 75 years old with active COVID-19. Each CDR3 is given with its conserved first and last residue. A D gene is named only where the DNA matches it firmly. Size is omitted from some rows. Given values are once, few, many or a class for expanded clones.

J | V | D | size | length | DNA | CDR3
TRBJ2-1 | TRBV29-1 | TRBD1 | . | 13 | TGCAGCGTTGGACAGGGAGCTTGGGATGAGCAGTTCTTC | CSVGQGAWDEQFF
TRBJ2-7 | TRBV27 | TRBD2 | once | 14 | TGTGCCAGCAGTCCAGCGGGAGGGCTTTACGAGCAGTACTTC | CASSPAGGLYEQYF
TRBJ2-5 | TRBV4-1 | . | . | 12 | TGCGCCAGCAGCCAAGCCGGGAACCTACGGTACTTC | CASSQAGNLRYF
TRBJ2-1 | TRBV12-5 | TRBD1 | . | 19 | TGTGCTAGTGGTTTGGTACGACTGGGGGGACAGGGGACCGACAATGAGCAGTTCTTC | CASGLVRLGGQGTDNEQFF
TRBJ1-2 | TRBV29-1 | . | . | 14 | TGCAGCGTCGCCACAGGGCCGATCGGCTATGGCTACACCTTC | CSVATGPIGYGYTF
TRBJ2-4 | TRBV5-1 | TRBD2 | . | 17 | TGCGCCAGCAGCTTGGCCCCTAGCGGACTAGCCAAAAACATTCAGTACTTC | CASSLAPSGLAKNIQYF
TRBJ2-7 | TRBV9 | TRBD2 | once | 15 | TGTGCCAGCAGCGCCGGACTAGCGGGCTCCTACGAGCAGTACTTC | CASSAGLAGSYEQYF
TRBJ2-1 | TRBV19 | . | . | 15 | TGTGCCAGTAGTACGGGACTGGCGTTCTACAATGAGCAGTTCTTC | CASSTGLAFYNEQFF
TRBJ2-3 | TRBV19 | . | . | 14 | TGTGCCACCACTGGCATAGCGACCGCAGATACGCAGTATTTT | CATTGIATADTQYF
TRBJ1-1 | TRBV10-2 | . | . | 12 | TGCGCCAGCAGTGAGGCAGATATTGAAGCTTTCTTT | CASSEADIEAFF
TRBJ2-1 | TRBV7-9 | TRBD2 | . | 17 | TGTGCCAGCAGCTCCTCTTTAGCGGGATACACCTACAATGAGCAGTTCTTC | CASSSSLAGYTYNEQFF
TRBJ2-7 | TRBV5-6 | . | few | 14 | TGTGCCAGCAGCTCTGGACTGAAAGGGTACGAGCAGTACTTC | CASSSGLKGYEQYF
TRBJ2-3 | TRBV6-5 | . | . | 14 | TGTGCCAGCAGTTATTCGAGGGATTCTGATACGCAGTATTTT | CASSYSRDSDTQYF
TRBJ1-1 | TRBV29-1 | . | once | 12 | TGCAGCGTTGGTGGCAGAAACACTGAAGCTTTCTTT | CSVGGRNTEAFF
TRBJ2-3 | TRBV7-3 | TRBD2 | . | 17 | TGTGCCAGCAGCTTGTCCAGCGGAGCGGGAGGCGCAGATACGCAGTATTTT | CASSLSSGAGGADTQYF
TRBJ2-3 | TRBV11-2 | TRBD2 | once | 18 | TGTGCCAGCAGCTTAGGTGTCCTAGCGGGAGGGCCGCCAGATACGCAGTATTTT | CASSLGVLAGGPPDTQYF
TRBJ1-1 | TRBV3-1/TRBV3-2 | . | . | 15 | TGTGCCAGCAGCCTAAACGTACAGCTGAACACTGAAGCTTTCTTT | CASSLNVQLNTEAFF
TRBJ2-5 | TRBV27 | . | . | 13 | TGTGCCAGCAGTTTCGGGGGTGGGGAGACCCAGTACTTC | CASSFGGGETQYF
TRBJ2-3 | TRBV29-1 | TRBD2 | . | 14 | TGCAGCGTCGCCGGACTAGCGGGCGAAGATACGCAGTATTTT | CSVAGLAGEDTQYF
TRBJ2-7 | TRBV6-5 | TRBD2 | once | 15 | TGTGCCAGCAGTTCCCACGGGACTAGCGCATACGAGCAGTACTTC | CASSSHGTSAYEQYF